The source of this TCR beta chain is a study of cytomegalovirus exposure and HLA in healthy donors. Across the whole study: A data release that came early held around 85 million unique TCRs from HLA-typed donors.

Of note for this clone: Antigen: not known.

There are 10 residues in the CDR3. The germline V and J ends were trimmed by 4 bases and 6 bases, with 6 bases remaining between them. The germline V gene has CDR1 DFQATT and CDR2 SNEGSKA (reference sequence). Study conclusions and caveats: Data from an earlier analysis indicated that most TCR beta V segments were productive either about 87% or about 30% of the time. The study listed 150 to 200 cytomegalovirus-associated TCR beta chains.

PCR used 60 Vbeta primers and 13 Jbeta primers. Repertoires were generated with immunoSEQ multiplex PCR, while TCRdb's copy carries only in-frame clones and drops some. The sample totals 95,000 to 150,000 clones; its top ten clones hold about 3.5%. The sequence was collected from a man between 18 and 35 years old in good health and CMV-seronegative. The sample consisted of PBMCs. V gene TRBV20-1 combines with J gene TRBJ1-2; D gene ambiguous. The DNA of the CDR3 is TGCAGTGCTAATGTTAATGGCTACACCTTC. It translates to CSANVNGYTF.